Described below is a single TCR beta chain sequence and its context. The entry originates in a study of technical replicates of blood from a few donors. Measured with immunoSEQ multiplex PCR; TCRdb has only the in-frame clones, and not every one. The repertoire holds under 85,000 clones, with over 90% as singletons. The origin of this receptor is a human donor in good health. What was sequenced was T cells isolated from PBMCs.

The CDR3 sequence is CASSLGRVGDRLWDIQYF. CDR3 in DNA: TGTGCCAGCAGCTTAGGGCGGGTAGGGGACAGGCTATGGGACATTCAGTACTTC. The V and J genes are TRBV7-9 and TRBJ2-4; 8 bases agree with TRBD1. There are 18 residues in the CDR3. Looked up from germline, CDR1 is SEHNR and CDR2 is FQNEAQ (reference sequence). With V trimmed by 1 base and J by 8 bases, 16 bases remained unmatched.